This T cell receptor (beta chain) was captured in a study of shared clonotypes between healthy human individuals. Study summary: The cohort had two women and three men, ages 18 to 49.

Points on this clone: Its target is not known.

This CDR3 region has 14 residues. Germline V gene lookup returns CDR1 SGHRS and CDR2 YFSETQ. V lost 0 bases to trimming and J lost 2 bases, with 7 bases between them. Overall study findings and caveats: Collection of samples was limited to blood; tissue repertoires likely differ.

The authors ran the assay at deep level. Among the unsorted PBMC samples, replicate PCRs used around 270 ng DNA, 25,000 to 30,000 T cell genomes. Libraries were prepared by immunoSEQ multiplex PCR; TCRdb keeps only in-frame clonotypes and omits some of them. The sample has approximately 470,000 clones, around 85% seen once. V and J are TRBV5-1 and TRBJ2-3; the D is unclear. Sequenced material: PBMCs. The receptor was derived from a woman between 40 and 55 years old in good health. Some clones in this sample may be carry-over from other donors' samples. Here the CDR3 DNA reads TGCGCCAGCAGCTTGGTTTCGACCACAGATACGCAGTATTTT. It specifies CASSLVSTTDTQYF.